This passage covers 4 T cell receptor beta chains from one sample sequenced in a study of blood T cell repertoires in COVID-19. Generated by immunoSEQ multiplex PCR, the TCRdb table keeps only in-frame clones and is missing some. Of about 150,000 clones listed, around 85% are singletons. The sample consisted of peripheral blood. The receptors originated from a woman of 80 years or more with acute or convalescent COVID-19.

The chain joins TRBV15 to TRBJ2-1; TRBD2 agrees at 7 bases. The length of the CDR3 is 16 residues. J was trimmed by 4 bases and V by 2 bases; bases with no gene match: 8. Germline V gene lookup returns CDR1 LNHNV and CDR2 YYDKDF (reference sequence). The CDR3 sequence: CATSRFRGEAYNEQFF. The CDR3 bases are TGTGCCACCAGCAGATTCCGGGGGGAGGCTTACAATGAGCAGTTCTTC. The full variable domain, in which reference TRBV15 and TRBJ2-1 provide the parts outside the CDR3, is DAMVIQNPRYQVTQFGKPVTLSCSQTLNHNVMYWYQQKSSQAPKLLFHYYDKDFNNEADTPDNFQSRRPNTSFCFLDIRSPGLGDTAMYLCATSRFRGEAYNEQFFGPGTRLTVL.

This sequence joins TRBV19 and TRBJ1-2; tentatively, D is TRBD1 (5 bases). This CDR3 is 16 amino acids long. Germline values: CDR1 LNHDA, CDR2 SQIVND (reference sequence). The V end lost 8 bases, the J end lost 1 base, and 20 bases lay between the germline ends. CDR3 amino acids: CASSPRPGGGNYGYTF. The CDR3 DNA sequence: TGTGCCAGTTCCCCTCGACCGGGGGGTGGTAACTATGGCTACACCTTC.

The rearrangement links TRBV5-6 to TRBJ1-5; D is possibly TRBD1 (6 bases). Trimming cost V 4 bases and J 2 bases, with 10 bases left between them. Germline CDR1 and CDR2: SGHDT and YYEEEE. CDR3 length: 14 residues. This CDR3 reads CASSRGTRNQPQHF. The CDR3 DNA follows: TGTGCCAGCAGCAGGGGGACACGCAATCAGCCCCAGCATTTT.

This clone was observed a handful of times. The genes are TRBV14 and TRBJ2-2, with D tentatively TRBD1 (5 bases). The germline V gene has CDR1 SGHDN and CDR2 FVKESK. CDR3 length equals 15 residues. Trimming took 3 bases from V and 5 from J, leaving 13 bases between them. Written as DNA, the CDR3 is TGTGCCAGCAGCCAGCTCAGGGCCCGGACCGGGGAGCTGTTTTTT. It encodes CASSQLRARTGELFF.